These 2 T cell receptor beta chains were sequenced from one sample in a study of blood T cell repertoires in COVID-19. Profiling relied on immunoSEQ multiplex PCR, and the TCRdb table lists in-frame clones only, not all of them. Of approximately 310,000 clones in the sample, 80% to 90% were seen once. Sequencing input: peripheral blood. The receptors were sampled from a middle-aged man with active or convalescent COVID-19.

The chain uses TRBV5-1 and TRBJ1-3; 8 bases match TRBD1. CDR1 is SGHRS, CDR2 YFSETQ, per germline. V lost 2 bases and J lost 11; bases outside the gene matches: 9. CDR3 length: 14 amino acids. The CDR3 coding sequence is TGCGCCAGCAGCTTCTCAGGGGGCTTTAGGGCCATATATTTT. This translates into CASSFSGGFRAIYF.

This clone has just a few counts. This chain connects TRBV11-2 to TRBJ2-3; D perhaps matches TRBD1 (6 bases). V lost 5 bases, J lost 5 bases, and 17 bases lay in between. CDR1 is SGHAT, CDR2 FQNNGV, per germline. The CDR3 runs to 15 residues. The CDR3: CASSPGQGSGDTQYF. CDR3 DNA: TGTGCCAGCAGCCCCGGGCAGGGGAGTGGAGATACGCAGTATTTT.